This T cell receptor (beta chain) came from a study of T cell changes during pregnancy in multiple sclerosis. The table came from immunoSEQ multiplex PCR; TCRdb's copy has only in-frame clones and leaves some out. The sample holds about 19,000 clones; about nine tenths are singletons and the top ten take 5.8%. The CDR3 is 11 residues long. Germline lookup yields CDR1 MNHEY and CDR2 SMNVEV (reference sequence). V was pared by 5 bases and J by 7 bases, with 6 bases between. The clonotype comes from a female donor in good health, enrolled as a control in a pregnancy study. V and J are TRBV27 and TRBJ2-1, with D tentatively TRBD2 (5 bases). The sample in question was CD8+ T cells from peripheral blood mononuclear cells, obtained in the third trimester of pregnancy. DNA for the CDR3: TGTGCCAGCAGTCGGGGTAATGAGCAGTTCTTC. This codes for CASSRGNEQFF.